The 10 T cell receptor beta chains below all came from one sample that was sequenced in a study of CD8 T cells in ankylosing spondylitis. One entry per CDR3 protein, called by TCRdb with MiXCR from the 5' RACE reads. Of 250,000 or so distinct CDR3 sequences in the sample, 15% to 20% were seen once. The sample comprised blood, either unsorted or a sorted T cell fraction (not recorded which). Receptors were obtained from a male donor with ankylosing spondylitis or in good health (not recorded which).

This clonotype was detected ten times or more. This chain uses TRBV5-1 with TRBJ2-1; 9 bases fit TRBD2. The germline CDR1 and CDR2 sequences are SGHRS and YFSETQ. The junction had 5 bases not matched to a gene; V was cut back by 0 bases and J by 4 bases. CDR3 length: 16 amino acids. CDR3 DNA: TGCGCCAGCAGCTTGGAGGTTAGCGGGAGATACAATGAGCAGTTCTTC. Its protein is CASSLEVSGRYNEQFF.

The chain is built from TRBV11-2 and TRBJ2-4; D is possibly TRBD1 (6 bases). The CDR3 is 13 residues long. The germline CDR1 and CDR2 sequences are SGHAT and FQNNGV. V lost 4 bases to trimming and J lost 6 bases, with 10 bases between them. The CDR3 DNA reads as TGTGCCAGCAGCTGCGTACAGGGAAACATTCAGTACTTC. This codes for CASSCVQGNIQYF.

The chain is built from TRBV10-3 and TRBJ1-1, with 9 bases matching TRBD1. With 3 bases clipped from V and 1 base from J, the junction kept 6 bases outside the gene matches. The CDR3 runs 16 residues. CDR1 is ENHRY and CDR2 is SYGVKD in the germline V gene. The CDR3 loop is CAISDLRDRENTEAFF. In DNA, the CDR3 is TGTGCCATCAGTGACCTCCGGGACAGGGAGAACACTGAAGCTTTCTTT.

In this sample, this clonotype turned up many times. This chain uses TRBV15 with TRBJ2-1; D may match TRBD1 or TRBD2 (5 bases each). There are 18 residues in the CDR3. The germline V gene encodes CDR1 LNHNV and CDR2 YYDKDF (reference sequence). Between the trimmed V and J ends, which lost 1 base and 6 bases, there was a span of 22 bases. The CDR3 DNA reads as TGTGCCACCAGCAGAGGCGGTGGGGGATCTTCCCTCGGCAATGAGCAGTTCTTC. It translates to CATSRGGGGSSLGNEQFF. The variable domain in full, with the rest retrieved from reference TRBV15 and TRBJ2-1, is DAMVIQNPRYQVTQFGKPVTLSCSQTLNHNVMYWYQQKSSQAPKLLFHYYDKDFNNEADTPDNFQSRRPNTSFCFLDIRSPGLGDTAMYLCATSRGGGGSSLGNEQFFGPGTRLTVL.

This clonotype was counted ten times or more. This rearrangement joins TRBV11-2 to TRBJ2-1, with D unresolved. The CDR3 has 15 residues. CDR1 is SGHAT, CDR2 FQNNGV, per germline. V shed 1 base and J shed 5 bases, with 12 bases lying between them. The CDR3 loop reads CASSLASDEHNEQFF. DNA for the CDR3: TGTGCCAGCAGCTTAGCCTCGGACGAGCACAATGAGCAGTTCTTC. Complete variable domain (other parts from reference TRBV11-2 and TRBJ2-1): EAGVAQSPRYKIIEKRQSVAFWCNPISGHATLYWYQQILGQGPKLLIQFQNNGVVDDSQLPKDRFSAERLKGVDSTLKIQPAKLEDSAVYLCASSLASDEHNEQFFGPGTRLTVL.

A note on this clonotype: A much larger clone lies a single base off, so this may be a read error. J is TRBJ2-5 and V is TRBV4-2; D call uncertain. Germline-derived CDR1 and CDR2 are LGHNA and YNFKEQ. This CDR3 spans 11 amino acids. In DNA form, the CDR3 reads TGTGCCAGCAGCGAAGACGAGACCCAGTACTTC. Translating gives CASSEDETQYF.

The V gene is TRBV20-1, the J gene TRBJ2-4; possible D gene TRBD1, 5 bases. Germline V gene sequence: CDR1 DFQATT, CDR2 SNEGSKA (reference sequence). The CDR3 runs 16 residues. Trimming stripped 0 bases from V and 1 base from J, with 13 bases between. CDR3 coding DNA: TGCAGTGCTAGAGATCTAGGGGAAATGGCCAAAAACATTCAGTACTTC. Amino acids: CSARDLGEMAKNIQYF.

The V gene is TRBV7-2, the J gene TRBJ2-7; 8 bases agree with TRBD2. CDR3 length equals 15 residues. Unmatched junction bases numbered 10, after V lost 5 bases and J lost 4 bases. CDR1 and CDR2 from the germline V gene are SGHTA and FQGNSA. CDR3 protein: CASSPYHSGSYEQYF. The CDR3 nucleotides are TGTGCCAGCAGCCCCTACCACAGCGGGAGTTACGAGCAGTACTTC. Full variable domain (rest looked up from reference TRBV7-2 and TRBJ2-7): GAGVSQSPSNKVTEKGKDVELRCDPISGHTALYWYRQSLGQGLEFLIYFQGNSAPDKSGLPSDRFSAERTGGSVSTLTIQRTQQEDSAVYLCASSPYHSGSYEQYFGPGTRLTVT.

The chain employs TRBV9 and TRBJ2-1, with 8 bases aligning to TRBD2. Losses at the gene ends were 3 bases for V and 5 bases for J; bases not matched to a gene: 7. Looked up from germline, CDR1 is SGDLS and CDR2 is YYNGEE. The CDR3 is 15 amino acids. The CDR3: CASSGLSGRNNEQFF. The DNA of the CDR3 is TGTGCCAGCAGCGGCTTAAGCGGGAGAAACAATGAGCAGTTCTTC.

Only a few counts were recorded for this clonotype. The chain is built from TRBV2 and TRBJ2-3, with a tentative D call TRBD2 (6 bases). The CDR3 is made up of 14 amino acids. The V end lost 5 bases, the J end lost 9 bases, and 18 bases lay between the germline ends. CDR1 SNHLY and CDR2 FYNNEI come from the germline V gene. The CDR3 bases are TGTGCCAGCAGTTATAGCGGCCACGGTGAAACGCAGTATTTT. Protein sequence: CASSYSGHGETQYF.